The rows below give T cell receptor beta chains drawn from one sample of a study of blood T cell repertoires in COVID-19. The protocol was immunoSEQ multiplex PCR, while the TCRdb copy is restricted to in-frame clones and leaves out a portion. Of some 200,000 clones listed, approximately 80% are singletons. Sequencing used peripheral blood. These receptors were taken from a human donor in a cohort sampled during active COVID-19. The CDR3 runs from the conserved cysteine through the conserved F or W. The D gene is left open where the match is weak. A row's size may be missing; if present it is once, few, many or a size class.

CASSQDRTGDNEQYF	TGCGCCAGCAGCCAAGATCGGACAGGGGATAACGAGCAGTACTTC	TRBJ2-7	TRBD1	NA	TRBV4-3
CASSFDVQGSPFF	TGTGCCAGCAGCTTCGATGTACAGGGGAGCCCTTTCTTT	TRBJ1-1	TRBD1	once	TRBV11-2
CASSLRTGGGNTIYF	TGTGCCAGCAGCTTACGGACAGGCGGAGGAAACACCATATATTTT	TRBJ1-3	TRBD1	NA	TRBV7-6
CASSLDRDPTEAFF	TGCGCCAGCAGCCTCGACAGGGATCCCACTGAAGCTTTCTTT	TRBJ1-1	TRBD1	NA	TRBV5-1
CASSTQGVQNTGELFF	TGTGCCAGTAGTACACAGGGGGTCCAGAACACCGGGGAGCTGTTTTTT	TRBJ2-2	TRBD1	NA	TRBV19
CASSKTPDSQETQYF	TGTGCCAGCAGTAAAACTCCGGACAGTCAAGAGACCCAGTACTTC	TRBJ2-5	NA	NA	TRBV6-5
CASSAPGTEQYF	TGTGCCAGCTCGGCTCCCGGGACAGAGCAGTACTTC	TRBJ2-7	NA	NA	TRBV6-5
CSVLSSGVGQPQHF	TGCAGCGTTTTATCATCGGGGGTAGGTCAGCCCCAGCATTTT	TRBJ1-5	NA	NA	TRBV29-1
CASSLNPERADTQYF	TGTGCCAGCAGCCTCAACCCAGAGAGGGCAGATACGCAGTATTTT	TRBJ2-3	NA	NA	TRBV11-1
CASTGWGEQFF	TGTGCCAGTACAGGTTGGGGCGAGCAGTTCTTC	TRBJ2-1	NA	NA	TRBV19
CASSPSGVDEKLFF	TGTGCCAGCAGTCCCTCAGGGGTGGATGAAAAACTGTTTTTT	TRBJ1-4	NA	NA	TRBV28
CASSLAVLTSGYNEQFF	TGTGCCAGCAGCTTAGCGGTGCTGACTAGCGGCTACAATGAGCAGTTCTTC	TRBJ2-1	TRBD2	NA	TRBV7-9
CASSLFGMNTEAFF	TGCGCCAGCAGCTTGTTCGGTATGAACACTGAAGCTTTCTTT	TRBJ1-1	NA	NA	TRBV5-1
CASSHSDSNYGYTF	TGTGCCAGCAGCCATTCTGACAGCAACTATGGCTACACCTTC	TRBJ1-2	NA	NA	TRBV14
CASRVGGSNQPQHF	TGTGCCAGCAGGGTGGGAGGGAGCAATCAGCCCCAGCATTTT	TRBJ1-5	NA	once	TRBV6-6
CASSELGNTYEQYF	TGTGCCAGCAGTGAATTGGGCAATACCTACGAGCAGTACTTC	TRBJ2-7	NA	NA	TRBV25-1
CASSLDRGPDTQYF	TGTGCCAGCAGCCTAGACAGGGGCCCCGATACGCAGTATTTT	TRBJ2-3	TRBD1	NA	TRBV11-1
CASSPGTEETQYF	TGTGCCAGCTCACCAGGGACAGAAGAGACCCAGTACTTC	TRBJ2-5	TRBD1	NA	TRBV18
CSASPRGGNTEAFF	TGCAGTGCTAGTCCGCGGGGAGGGAACACTGAAGCTTTCTTT	TRBJ1-1	NA	NA	TRBV20-1
CASSPTGQGEAEAFF	TGTGCCAGCTCACCTACGGGACAGGGTGAGGCTGAAGCTTTCTTT	TRBJ1-1	TRBD1	NA	TRBV18
CASSSTSGGSSYNEQFF	TGCGCCAGCAGCTCCACTAGCGGGGGGAGCTCCTACAATGAGCAGTTCTTC	TRBJ2-1	TRBD2	NA	TRBV5-1
CASSPYYNEQFF	TGTGCCAGCAGCCCCTACTACAATGAGCAGTTCTTC	TRBJ2-1	NA	NA	TRBV3-1/TRBV3-2
CASSQDGLAGGPNEQFF	TGTGCCAGCAGCCAAGACGGTCTAGCGGGAGGGCCGAATGAGCAGTTCTTC	TRBJ2-1	TRBD2	once	TRBV4-2
CASSPGPAGEQFF	TGTGCCAGCAGCCCCGGCCCTGCGGGTGAGCAGTTCTTC	TRBJ2-1	NA	NA	TRBV12-3/TRBV12-4
CASSPRTGLSTEAFF	TGTGCCAGCAGTCCACGGACAGGGTTGAGCACTGAAGCTTTCTTT	TRBJ1-1	TRBD1	NA	TRBV27
CASSPIDSNYGYTF	TGTGCCAGCAGCCCCATAGACAGTAACTATGGCTACACCTTC	TRBJ1-2	NA	NA	TRBV5-6
CASSHSGGQMGAFF	TGCGCCAGCAGCCACTCTGGAGGGCAGATGGGCGCTTTCTTT	TRBJ1-1	NA	NA	TRBV4-3
CASSGPGGVFVLTF	TGTGCCAGTAGTGGACCAGGGGGTGTATTCGTCCTGACTTTC	TRBJ2-6	TRBD1	NA	TRBV19
CAWRDRGEQYF	TGTGCCTGGAGGGACAGGGGCGAGCAGTACTTC	TRBJ2-7	TRBD1	NA	TRBV30
CASMSGQGGGTEAFF	TGTGCCAGCATGTCGGGACAGGGGGGTGGCACTGAAGCTTTCTTT	TRBJ1-1	TRBD1	NA	TRBV2
CASSQDGRHSPLHF	TGCGCCAGCAGCCAAGATGGGAGACATTCACCCCTCCACTTT	TRBJ1-6	NA	NA	TRBV4-3
CASSVALAGGTQETQYF	TGTGCCAGCAGCGTAGCACTAGCGGGGGGTACCCAAGAGACCCAGTACTTC	TRBJ2-5	TRBD2	NA	TRBV9
CASSQDLGVYTEAFF	TGCGCCAGCAGCCAAGACTTAGGGGTTTACACTGAAGCTTTCTTT	TRBJ1-1	NA	few	TRBV4-1
CASSPDRTRQETQYF	TGTGCCAGCAGCCCGGACAGAACCAGACAAGAGACCCAGTACTTC	TRBJ2-5	NA	NA	TRBV2
CASRAWGLAPADTQYF	TGTGCCAGCAGGGCCTGGGGACTAGCGCCTGCAGATACGCAGTATTTT	TRBJ2-3	TRBD2	NA	TRBV7-9
CASSPEAYQETQYF	TGCGCCAGCAGCCCGGAGGCGTACCAAGAGACCCAGTACTTC	TRBJ2-5	NA	NA	TRBV5-1
CASSPLFSGRAPDTQYF	TGTGCCAGCAGCCCCCTATTTAGCGGGAGGGCCCCAGATACGCAGTATTTT	TRBJ2-3	TRBD2	NA	TRBV28
CAWSVGHPSGVVDF	TGTGCCTGGAGTGTGGGCCACCCTTCGGGAGTTGTCGACTTC	TRBJ2-4	NA	once	TRBV30
CASSLEQGQYGYTF	TGCGCCAGCAGCTTGGAGCAGGGCCAATATGGCTACACCTTC	TRBJ1-2	NA	NA	TRBV5-1
CASSSVGNTIYF	TGCGCCAGCAGCTCGGTAGGAAACACCATATATTTT	TRBJ1-3	NA	NA	TRBV5-1
CASIPGSGTTDTQYF	TGCGCCAGCATTCCGGGGAGCGGCACCACAGATACGCAGTATTTT	TRBJ2-3	NA	NA	TRBV5-1
CASSPGDLPYEQYF	TGTGCCAGTAGTCCGGGGGACTTGCCCTACGAGCAGTACTTC	TRBJ2-7	NA	once	TRBV19
CASSRDRGYGYTF	TGTGCCAGCAGCAGGGACAGGGGCTATGGCTACACCTTC	TRBJ1-2	TRBD1	once	TRBV28
CATSRDKGHLRDQPQHF	TGTGCCACCAGCAGAGATAAGGGACATTTACGCGATCAGCCCCAGCATTTT	TRBJ1-5	NA	NA	TRBV15
CAISESGAGRATNEQFF	TGTGCCATCAGTGAGTCGGGAGCAGGACGGGCGACCAATGAGCAGTTCTTC	TRBJ2-1	NA	NA	TRBV10-3
CASSHTVGGKTQYF	TGTGCCAGCAGCCACACGGTGGGGGGAAAGACCCAGTACTTC	TRBJ2-5	NA	once	TRBV7-2
CASSRTAGGSGEAFF	TGTGCCAGCAGCAGGACCGCCGGAGGGAGCGGTGAAGCTTTCTTT	TRBJ1-1	NA	few	TRBV6-5
CASSPPRDTLRPQHF	TGTGCCAGTAGTCCCCCCCGGGACACCCTTCGTCCCCAGCATTTT	TRBJ1-5	NA	NA	TRBV19
CASSEDRDTEAFF	TGTGCCAGCAGTGAAGACAGGGACACTGAAGCTTTCTTT	TRBJ1-1	NA	NA	TRBV6-1
CASSDGLAGPSEQYF	TGCGCCAGCAGCGACGGACTAGCGGGACCCTCCGAGCAGTACTTC	TRBJ2-7	TRBD2	many	TRBV5-1
CASSLSGGRVSNQPQHF	TGTGCCAGCAGTTTATCTGGCGGTCGGGTCAGCAATCAGCCCCAGCATTTT	TRBJ1-5	NA	few	TRBV27
CASSLELTGELFF	TGTGCCAGCAGCTTAGAACTCACCGGGGAGCTGTTTTTT	TRBJ2-2	NA	NA	TRBV11-3
CASSSGAGGTDTQYF	TGTGCCAGCAGTTCCGGGGCAGGGGGCACAGATACGCAGTATTTT	TRBJ2-3	NA	NA	TRBV28
CASSPIRSGAPLHF	TGTGCCAGCAGTCCAATTAGAAGCGGTGCACCCCTCCACTTT	TRBJ1-6	NA	NA	TRBV28
CASSQEWDTFYEQYF	TGTGCCAGCAGCCAAGAGTGGGACACCTTCTACGAGCAGTACTTC	TRBJ2-7	NA	NA	TRBV4-2